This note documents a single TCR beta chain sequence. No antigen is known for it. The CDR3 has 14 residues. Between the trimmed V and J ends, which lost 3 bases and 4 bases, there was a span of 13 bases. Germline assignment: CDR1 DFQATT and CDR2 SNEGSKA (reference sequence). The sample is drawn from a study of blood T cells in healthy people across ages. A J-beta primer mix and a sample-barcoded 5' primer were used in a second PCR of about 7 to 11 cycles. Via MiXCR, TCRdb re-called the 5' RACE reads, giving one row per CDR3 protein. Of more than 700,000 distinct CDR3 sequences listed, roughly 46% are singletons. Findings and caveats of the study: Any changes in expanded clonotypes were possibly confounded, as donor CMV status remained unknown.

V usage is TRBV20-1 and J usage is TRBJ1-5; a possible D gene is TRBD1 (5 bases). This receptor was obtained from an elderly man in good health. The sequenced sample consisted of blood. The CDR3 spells CSASTEGPNQPQHF. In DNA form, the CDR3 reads TGCAGTGCTAGTACAGAGGGGCCAAATCAGCCCCAGCATTTT.